The 29 T cell receptor beta chains below all came from one sample that was sequenced in a study of T-cell memory formation after mild COVID-19. TCRdb independently ran MiXCR on the 5' RACE reads; one entry per CDR3 protein. This table has hundreds of thousands of distinct CDR3 sequences, 14% appearing once. The sample taken for sequencing was PBMCs or a T cell subset sorted from them (not recorded which). These receptors originate from a man younger than 35 who had mild COVID-19 (a few samples of this study predate the infection). Cell type and time point are not known.

This clonotype has a handful of counts. The chain combines TRBV4-3 with TRBJ2-7; the D call may be TRBD1 or TRBD2 (5 bases each). This CDR3 is 14 amino acids long. Trimming left V 3 bases short and J 4 bases short, with 13 bases between. Germline values: CDR1 LGHNA, CDR2 YSLEER. The CDR3: CASSHAGTRYEQYV. CDR3 DNA sequence: TGCGCCAGCAGCCACGCCGGGACGCGGTACGAGCAGTACGTC.

This sequence joins TRBV12-3 or TRBV12-4 and TRBJ2-5; D remains ambiguous. V shed 5 bases and J shed 1 base, with 17 bases lying between them. The CDR3 loop spans 16 amino acids. CDR3 loop: CASSMDPIGLQETQYF. The CDR3 nucleotides are TGTGCCAGCAGTATGGACCCGATAGGTCTCCAAGAGACCCAGTACTTC.

The chain couples TRBV7-2 to TRBJ1-6; tentatively, D is TRBD1 (6 bases). CDR1 is SGHTA and CDR2 is FQGNSA in the germline V gene. V lost 2 bases and J 6 bases, leaving 14 bases between the germline ends. There are 16 residues in the CDR3. The CDR3 DNA reads as TGTGCCAGCAGCTTACTCCCGGGGGCGCTTAATTCACCCCTCCACTTT. Translated: CASSLLPGALNSPLHF. The full variable domain, rest sourced from reference TRBV7-2 and TRBJ1-6, is GAGVSQSPSNKVTEKGKDVELRCDPISGHTALYWYRQSLGQGLEFLIYFQGNSAPDKSGLPSDRFSAERTGGSVSTLTIQRTQQEDSAVYLCASSLLPGALNSPLHFGNGTRLTVT.

The chain has TRBV7-9 and TRBJ1-6; tentatively, D is TRBD1 (6 bases). Germline V gives CDR1 SEHNR, CDR2 FQNEAQ (reference sequence). Trimming removed 2 bases from V and 1 base from J, with 9 bases in between. CDR3 size: 16 residues. CDR3 sequence reads: CASSLMQGSYNSPLHF. CDR3 DNA sequence: TGTGCCAGCAGCTTAATGCAGGGGTCCTATAATTCACCCCTCCACTTT.

The gene calls are TRBV6-5 and TRBJ2-1, with D perhaps matching TRBD1 (5 bases). The CDR3 runs to 11 residues. The germline CDR1 and CDR2 sequences are MNHEY and SVGAGI. The V gene lost 7 bases and the J gene lost 9 bases, with 10 bases spanning the gap. The CDR3 nucleotides read TGTGCCAGCAAGGGGTCCGGTGAGCAGTTCTTC. Translation: CASKGSGEQFF.

The genes are TRBV2 and TRBJ2-3; 8 bases agree with TRBD2. Germline V gives CDR1 SNHLY, CDR2 FYNNEI. Trimming removed 7 bases from V and 2 bases from J; junction bases left unmatched: 5. There are 14 residues in the CDR3. The CDR3 DNA sequence: TGTGCCAGCATGTCCGGGGGGGCCACAGATACGCAGTATTTT. This codes for CASMSGGATDTQYF.

This clonotype was seen a handful of times. V gene TRBV11-2 combines with J gene TRBJ2-7; possibly TRBD1 for D (6 bases). V was trimmed by 1 base and J by 3 bases, leaving 13 bases between them. The germline V gene has CDR1 SGHAT and CDR2 FQNNGV. This CDR3 comprises 15 residues. The CDR3 spells CASSLAPGTSYEQYF. In DNA, the CDR3 is TGTGCCAGCAGCTTAGCCCCGGGGACAAGCTACGAGCAGTACTTC.

A few counts support this clonotype. The chain employs TRBV7-8 and TRBJ1-1; unclear D gene. Germline loops: CDR1 SGHVS, CDR2 FQNEAQ. Between the trimmed V and J ends, which lost 4 bases and 3 bases, there was a span of 9 bases. The CDR3 is made up of 13 amino acids. CDR3: CASSWQRDTEAFF. As DNA, the CDR3 is TGTGCCAGCAGCTGGCAGCGAGACACTGAAGCTTTCTTT.

Only a few counts were recorded for this clonotype. The chain has TRBV10-3 and TRBJ2-1, with 9 bases aligning to TRBD1. The CDR3 runs to 16 residues. The junction had 6 bases not matched to a gene; V was cut back by 4 bases and J by 2 bases. The germline V gene encodes CDR1 ENHRY and CDR2 SYGVKD. CDR3 coding DNA: TGTGCCATCAGTGGTGGAGGGACAGGGCCCTACAATGAGCAGTTCTTC. Its translation is CAISGGGTGPYNEQFF.

V usage is TRBV6-2 or TRBV6-3 and J usage is TRBJ2-7, with D uncertain. V was shortened by 3 bases and J by 7 bases, with 10 bases between the two germline ends. The CDR3 runs to 12 residues. The germline V gene encodes CDR1 MNHEY and CDR2 SVGEGT. CDR3 DNA: TGTGCCAGCAGTTATCCGTCGAAGGAGCAGTACTTC. Translated, it gives CASSYPSKEQYF.

The sample holds many counts of this clonotype. V is TRBV5-5 and J is TRBJ2-3; D ambiguous. CDR3 length: 15 residues. Germline values: CDR1 SGHKS, CDR2 YYEKEE (reference sequence). Trimming took off 1 base at V and 3 bases at J, with 12 bases between the two ends. Here the CDR3 reads CASSLFWESTDTQYF. In DNA, the CDR3 is TGTGCCAGCAGCTTGTTCTGGGAAAGTACAGATACGCAGTATTTT.

The genes are TRBV2 and TRBJ1-5; D is unresolved. Germline values: CDR1 SNHLY, CDR2 FYNNEI. V was cut by 4 bases and J by 4 bases, with 11 bases left in between. The CDR3 consists of 14 residues. CDR3 in DNA: TGTGCCAGCAGTGTAGAGGGAGGTAATCAGCCCCAGCATTTT. It is translated as CASSVEGGNQPQHF.

This clonotype was observed many times. This chain uses TRBV3-1 with TRBJ1-4, with 7 bases fitting TRBD1. Germline values: CDR1 LGHDT, CDR2 YNNKEL (reference sequence). This CDR3 contains 13 residues. V lost 3 bases and J lost 7; bases outside the gene matches: 2. CDR3 nucleotide sequence: TGTGCCAGCAGCCACAGGGACAGTGAAAAACTGTTTTTT. The encoded protein is CASSHRDSEKLFF.

The chain recombines TRBV14 with TRBJ2-7, with D possibly TRBD2 on 7 matching bases. The V end lost 4 bases, the J end lost 2 bases, and 15 bases lay between the germline ends. CDR3 length: 15 residues. CDR1 and CDR2 from the germline V gene are SGHDN and FVKESK. The CDR3 nucleotides are TGTGCCAGCAGCCCCGGCTTAGGGGGGGCCTACGAGCAGTACTTC. Its translation: CASSPGLGGAYEQYF.

The rearrangement links TRBV12-3 or TRBV12-4 to TRBJ1-5; D call uncertain. The CDR3 sequence is 14 residues long. V gave up 2 bases and J gave up 4 bases, with 9 bases separating them. CDR3 loop: CASSLRFLNQPQHF. The CDR3, as DNA: TGTGCCAGCAGTTTAAGGTTTCTGAATCAGCCCCAGCATTTT.

This clonotype showed up just a few times. This chain connects TRBV24-1 to TRBJ2-1; the D gene could be TRBD1 or TRBD2 (5 bases each). Germline assignment: CDR1 KGHDR and CDR2 SFDVKD. The CDR3 extends over 15 amino acids. The V end lost 5 bases, the J end lost 3 bases, and 13 bases lay between the germline ends. The CDR3 DNA sequence: TGTGCCACCAGTGCCGGGACCCCCATCTACAATGAGCAGTTCTTC. Translation: CATSAGTPIYNEQFF.

This clonotype has at least ten counts. The CDR3 loop reads CASSHGQGTGELFF. The CDR3 nucleotides are TGCGCCAGCAGCCATGGACAGGGCACCGGGGAGCTGTTTTTT. This chain uses TRBV4-3 with TRBJ2-2, with 8 bases lining up with TRBD1. The V segment lost 3 bases and the J segment 4 bases; nucleotides outside the gene matches: 1. The CDR3 has 14 residues. CDR1 is LGHNA, CDR2 YSLEER, per germline.

The V and J genes are TRBV25-1 and TRBJ1-1; no firm D call. The CDR3 extends over 15 amino acids. V lost 1 base and J 0 bases, leaving 9 bases between the germline ends. Germline V gives CDR1 MGHDK, CDR2 SYGVNS. For the CDR3, the DNA is TGTGCCAGCAGTGAATTGGGAGGAGTGAACACTGAAGCTTTCTTT. It is translated as CASSELGGVNTEAFF.

This clonotype was detected a few times. The J gene is TRBJ1-1, the V gene TRBV12-3 or TRBV12-4; 7 positions match TRBD1. The CDR3 contains 16 residues. V dropped 2 bases and J dropped 1; count of bases not matched to a gene: 7. CDR3 in DNA: TGTGCCAGCAGTTTATATTCGGGACAGCAGAACACTGAAGCTTTCTTT. This sequence encodes CASSLYSGQQNTEAFF.

This clonotype was observed many times. The chain carries TRBV3-1 and TRBJ2-2; D gene unclear. CDR3 length: 18 residues. With 2 bases removed from V and 1 base from J, the gap between germline ends came to 17 bases. Per the germline V gene, CDR1 is LGHDT and CDR2 is YNNKEL (reference sequence). In DNA, the CDR3 is TGTGCCAGCAGCCAAAGACTGGATTTGAATTGGAACACCGGGGAGCTGTTTTTT. Residues: CASSQRLDLNWNTGELFF.

The chain recombines TRBV7-9 with TRBJ2-1; 8 positions agree with TRBD2. Trimming took 5 bases from V and 3 from J; bases not matched to a gene: 9. The CDR3 runs to 16 residues. Germline loops: CDR1 SEHNR, CDR2 FQNEAQ (reference sequence). The CDR3 DNA sequence: TGTGCCAGCAGCCAACTACTAGCGGCGTTCTACAATGAGCAGTTCTTC. As protein: CASSQLLAAFYNEQFF.

At least ten counts were recorded for this clonotype. CDR3 nucleotide sequence: TGTGCCAGCAGGACCCCGGGACTGCTGCGAGAGCAGTTCTTC. It translates to CASRTPGLLREQFF. The gene calls are TRBV28 and TRBJ2-1, with a weak D call TRBD2 (6 bases). The CDR3 runs to 14 residues. Germline-derived CDR1 and CDR2 are MDHEN and SYDVKM. V shed 6 bases and J shed 10 bases, with 19 bases lying between them.

The chain couples TRBV12-3 or TRBV12-4 to TRBJ1-1; no clear D gene. Trimming took off 6 bases at V and 2 bases at J, with 13 bases between the two ends. The CDR3 extends over 14 amino acids. The CDR3 coding sequence is TGTGCCAGCAGGGATCGGATGGGTAACACTGAAGCTTTCTTT. Translation gives CASRDRMGNTEAFF.

This clonotype was found many times. The chain is built from TRBV18 and TRBJ1-6, with D possibly matching TRBD1 (5 bases). The CDR3 extends over 15 amino acids. V lost 6 bases, J lost 7 bases, and 16 bases lay in between. CDR1 is KGHSH, CDR2 LQKENI, per germline. The CDR3 DNA reads as TGTGCCAGCTCTCTAAGCGTGGGGGAAAATTCACCCCTCCACTTT. This codes for CASSLSVGENSPLHF.

In its sample, this clonotype was seen a few times. This rearrangement joins TRBV9 to TRBJ1-1; 9 nucleotides align to TRBD1. Germline trimming cut 0 bases from V and 4 bases from J; bases unmatched to any gene: 10. The CDR3 runs to 17 residues. CDR1 is SGDLS and CDR2 is YYNGEE in the germline V gene. This CDR3 is CASSVAGKTGGSTEAFF. DNA of the CDR3: TGTGCCAGCAGCGTAGCCGGGAAGACAGGGGGTTCCACTGAAGCTTTCTTT.

This clonotype came up a few times. The chain couples TRBV20-1 to TRBJ2-4, with 10 bases lining up with TRBD1. Germline values: CDR1 DFQATT, CDR2 SNEGSKA (reference sequence). The CDR3 has 14 amino acids. With 1 base clipped from V and 11 bases from J, the junction kept 8 bases outside the gene matches. DNA of the CDR3: TGCAGTGCTAGAGGCGGACAGGGGGGACGGCTTCAGTACTTC. Translation: CSARGGQGGRLQYF.

This clonotype was seen a few times. CDR3 DNA sequence: TGTGCCAGCAGTTACAGCGGGGGGGCCACTGAGCAGTTCTTC. Translating it yields CASSYSGGATEQFF. The chain combines TRBV6-2 or TRBV6-3 with TRBJ2-1, with TRBD2 identical over 10 bases. The CDR3 has 14 amino acids. The V gene's germline CDR1 is MNHEY and CDR2 SVGEGT. V lost 2 bases and J lost 9; bases outside the gene matches: 4.

The chain is built from TRBV6-5 and TRBJ1-6; D is possibly TRBD1 (6 bases). This CDR3 comprises 14 residues. The V gene's germline CDR1 is MNHEY and CDR2 SVGAGI. The V and J ends lost 7 bases and 8 bases respectively, with 15 bases between them. This CDR3 reads CASTGQFRYSPLHF. CDR3 DNA sequence: TGTGCCAGCACCGGACAGTTTCGGTATTCACCCCTCCACTTT.

This rearrangement joins TRBV7-2 to TRBJ2-1; perhaps TRBD1 as D (6 bases). In germline, CDR1 is SGHTA, CDR2 FQGNSA. The CDR3 sequence is 13 residues long. V gave up 5 bases and J gave up 8 bases, with 13 bases separating them. CDR3 in DNA: TGTGCCAGCAGCCCACAGGGAATTGATGAGCAGTTCTTC. The encoded protein is CASSPQGIDEQFF.